The 31 T cell receptor beta chains below were found in one sample sequenced in a study of blood T cell repertoires in COVID-19. Clones were sequenced by immunoSEQ multiplex PCR, and TCRdb holds only the in-frame ones, with some missing. The sample holds over 200,000 clones, about 87% seen once. The sample consisted of peripheral blood. The receptors here all came from a man aged 55 to 70 who had recovered from COVID-19.

This clone was recorded only once. This chain joins TRBV7-9 and TRBJ1-2, with TRBD1 identical over 8 bases. CDR3 length: 18 residues. Germline CDR1 and CDR2: SEHNR and FQNEAQ (reference sequence). V dropped 3 bases and J dropped 7; count of bases not matched to a gene: 19. CDR3 sequence: CASSFNPSGGVLPGGYTF. The CDR3 DNA reads as TGTGCCAGCAGCTTTAATCCGTCAGGGGGCGTTCTTCCAGGTGGCTACACCTTC.

The chain has TRBV6-5 and TRBJ1-2; TRBD1 is a possible D gene (5 bases). Trimming shortened V by 5 bases and J by 6 bases, and 10 bases separated the two germline ends. The CDR3 runs 12 residues. The germline gives CDR1 MNHEY, CDR2 SVGAGI. CDR3: CASSPRGDGYTF. Here the CDR3 DNA reads TGTGCCAGCAGTCCCCGGGGGGATGGCTACACCTTC.

The CDR3 region is CASSLVGGAALDSPLHF. DNA for the CDR3: TGCGCCAGCAGCTTGGTTGGAGGGGCGGCTTTGGATTCACCCCTCCACTTT. The chain links TRBV5-1 to TRBJ1-6, with D possibly being TRBD1 (5 bases). Germline CDR1 is SGHRS and CDR2 is YFSETQ. The CDR3 consists of 17 residues. Trimming took 0 bases from V and 8 from J, leaving 18 bases between them.

This sequence joins TRBV5-8 and TRBJ1-1; 7 bases fit TRBD1. The CDR3 extends over 14 amino acids. CDR1 and CDR2 (germline): SGHTS, YDEGEE. With 0 bases clipped from V and 1 base from J, the junction kept 0 bases outside the gene matches. The CDR3 is CASSLEGANTEAFF. DNA for the CDR3: TGTGCCAGCAGCTTGGAGGGGGCGAACACTGAAGCTTTCTTT.

V is TRBV10-3 and J is TRBJ2-1, with TRBD1 matching over 7 bases. Looked up from germline, CDR1 is ENHRY and CDR2 is SYGVKD. This CDR3 spans 13 amino acids. The junction had 8 bases not matched to a gene; V was cut back by 1 base and J by 14 bases. The CDR3 coding sequence is TGTGCCATCAGTGAGTGGGCGACAGGGTTTAAGTTCTTC. This sequence encodes CAISEWATGFKFF.

The chain joins TRBV7-9 to TRBJ1-1, with D maybe TRBD1 (6 bases). The CDR3 loop spans 16 amino acids. CDR1 and CDR2 from the germline V gene are SEHNR and FQNEAQ (reference sequence). The ends were cut back, 5 bases at V and 0 bases at J, with 16 bases in the middle. The CDR3 nucleotides read TGTGCCAGCAGCCCCCTAAACAGGGCCTTGAACACTGAAGCTTTCTTT. Protein sequence: CASSPLNRALNTEAFF.

J is TRBJ1-1 and V is TRBV6-5; TRBD1 might be the D (5 bases). Germline loops: CDR1 MNHEY, CDR2 SVGAGI. The CDR3 covers 11 residues. Trimming removed 6 bases at V and 6 bases at J, with 8 bases between. The CDR3 DNA reads as TGTGCCAGCAGCAGGGCTCCTGAAGCTTTCTTT. Translated: CASSRAPEAFF.

V and J are TRBV4-2 and TRBJ2-1, with 9 bases aligning to TRBD2. Unmatched junction bases numbered 18, after V lost 0 bases and J lost 15 bases. Germline CDR1 is LGHNA and CDR2 is YNFKEQ. The CDR3 length is 17 residues. CDR3 region: CASSQDPGGRGGSSRFF. The CDR3 DNA reads TGTGCCAGCAGCCAAGATCCCGGAGGGCGGGGGGGCAGTAGTCGGTTCTTC.

The chain couples TRBV3-1 (or the pseudogene TRBV3-2) to TRBJ2-1, with 11 bases aligning to TRBD2. Germline assignment: CDR1 LGHDT and CDR2 YNNKEL (reference sequence). This CDR3 is built from 14 residues. V was clipped by 4 bases and J by 7 bases; unmatched bases: 3. For the CDR3, the DNA is TGTGCCAGCAGCCTAGCGGGGGGGCAAAATGAGCAGTTCTTC. Amino acid sequence: CASSLAGGQNEQFF.

The rearrangement links TRBV30 to TRBJ1-2; possible D gene TRBD1, 5 bases. The CDR3 loop spans 14 amino acids. From germline, CDR1 is GTSNPN and CDR2 SVGIG (reference sequence). Trimming removed 2 bases at V and 8 bases at J, with 18 bases between. CDR3 region: CAWSTLWAGYGYTF. The DNA for the CDR3 is TGTGCCTGGAGTACCCTATGGGCAGGGTACGGCTACACCTTC.

The V gene is TRBV14, the J gene TRBJ2-3; 9 positions match TRBD1. Germline V gene sequence: CDR1 SGHDN, CDR2 FVKESK. The CDR3 loop spans 16 amino acids. Germline trimming cut 1 base from V and 2 bases from J; bases unmatched to any gene: 4. Written as DNA, the CDR3 is TGTGCCAGCAGCCAAGCAGACAGGGGGGTCACAGATACGCAGTATTTT. It specifies CASSQADRGVTDTQYF.

V and J are TRBV3-1 (or the pseudogene TRBV3-2) and TRBJ2-1, with a tentative D call TRBD1 (5 bases). CDR1 LGHDT and CDR2 YNNKEL come from the germline V gene (reference sequence). The CDR3 extends over 14 amino acids. V was pared by 2 bases and J by 3 bases, with 8 bases between. Here the CDR3 DNA reads TGTGCCAGCAGCCAACTGGACAACTACAATGAGCAGTTCTTC. Its translation: CASSQLDNYNEQFF.

The chain is built from TRBV7-9 and TRBJ1-2; D gene unclear. Between the trimmed V and J ends, which lost 3 bases and 4 bases, there was a span of 6 bases. The germline V gene has CDR1 SEHNR and CDR2 FQNEAQ (reference sequence). The CDR3 totals 12 residues. The CDR3 sequence: CASSLVSYGYTF. In DNA form, the CDR3 reads TGTGCCAGCAGCTTGGTTAGCTATGGCTACACCTTC.

This clone was seen only once. The V gene is TRBV18, the J gene TRBJ2-1; TRBD2 agrees at 12 bases. Unmatched junction bases numbered 12, after V lost 7 bases and J lost 5 bases. The CDR3 is 17 amino acids. Germline V gene lookup returns CDR1 KGHSH and CDR2 LQKENI. The CDR3 DNA reads as TGTGCCAGCTTCCCCTTCGCGACTAGCGGGGGCCACAATGAGCAGTTCTTC. Amino acids: CASFPFATSGGHNEQFF.

The chain recombines TRBV18 with TRBJ2-2, with 7 bases that match TRBD2. V lost 1 base, J lost 0 bases, and 2 bases stayed unmatched. This CDR3 contains 16 residues. CDR1 and CDR2 from the germline V gene are KGHSH and LQKENI. The CDR3 DNA reads TGTGCCAGCTCACCACGCGGGGGAGCGAACACCGGGGAGCTGTTTTTT. It specifies CASSPRGGANTGELFF.

This clone has a count of ten or more. The chain links TRBV5-4 to TRBJ2-1; D is possibly TRBD2 (7 bases). This CDR3 has 16 amino acids. V was pared by 5 bases and J by 0 bases, with 15 bases between. Germline CDR1 is SGHNT and CDR2 is YYREEE (reference sequence). The DNA of the CDR3 is TGTGCCAGCAGTGTGGGGGGCGGGGGCTCCTACAATGAGCAGTTCTTC. This translates into CASSVGGGGSYNEQFF.

The genes are TRBV4-2 and TRBJ1-6; the match to TRBD1 covers 9 bases. The ends lost 5 bases at V and 4 bases at J; junction bases unmatched: 9. The CDR3 extends over 17 amino acids. Per the germline V gene, CDR1 is LGHNA and CDR2 is YNFKEQ. The CDR3 sequence: CASSAKQGAVYNSPLHF. The DNA of the CDR3 is TGTGCCAGCAGCGCGAAACAGGGGGCTGTTTATAATTCACCCCTCCACTTT.

This rearrangement joins TRBV6-5 to TRBJ1-4; D remains ambiguous. Per the germline V gene, CDR1 is MNHEY and CDR2 is SVGAGI. The CDR3 is 13 amino acids. Trimming removed 5 bases from V and 7 bases from J, with 11 bases in between. The CDR3 spells CASSRWSGEKLFF. The DNA of the CDR3 is TGTGCCAGCAGTCGCTGGAGTGGTGAAAAACTGTTTTTT.

This clone has more than one count but fewer than ten. The chain employs TRBV4-1 and TRBJ1-2; 9 positions match TRBD1. The CDR3 covers 15 residues. The germline V gene has CDR1 MGHRA and CDR2 YSYEKL. V lost 3 bases to trimming and J lost 4 bases; unmatched junction nucleotides: 6. Written as DNA, the CDR3 is TGCGCCAGCAGCCAGGGGGACAGGGTGCTCTATGGCTACACCTTC. It encodes CASSQGDRVLYGYTF.

This chain joins TRBV10-1 and TRBJ1-5; D possibly corresponds to TRBD1 (6 bases). Trimming cost V 0 bases and J 0 bases, with 9 bases left between them. CDR3 length: 16 amino acids. CDR1 and CDR2 (germline): WNHNN, SYGVQD (reference sequence). The CDR3 sequence: CASSESDRSSNQPQHF. DNA of the CDR3: TGCGCCAGCAGTGAGTCGGACAGAAGTAGCAATCAGCCCCAGCATTTT.

The table lists this clone with a count of one. The chain has TRBV12-3 or TRBV12-4 and TRBJ1-2; 7 bases fit TRBD1. V shed 6 bases, J shed 4 bases, and the junction held 5 bases outside the gene matches. The CDR3 extends over 13 amino acids. In DNA, the CDR3 is TGTGCCAGCAGGACGACAGGGATCTATGGCTACACCTTC. As protein: CASRTTGIYGYTF.

J is TRBJ1-5 and V is TRBV19; weak D call: TRBD1 (5 bases). The CDR3 runs 14 residues. Germline lookup yields CDR1 LNHDA and CDR2 SQIVND (reference sequence). V gave up 8 bases and J gave up 0 bases, with 11 bases separating them. The CDR3 DNA reads TGTGCCAGTGCTGACAGAATTAGCAATCAGCCCCAGCATTTT. Translation: CASADRISNQPQHF.

DNA of the CDR3: TGCAGCGTAACGGGACAGGTTTCCTACGAGCAGTACTTC. Its protein is CSVTGQVSYEQYF. The genes are TRBV29-1 and TRBJ2-7, with 8 bases aligning to TRBD1. J gave up 1 base and V 6 bases, and 5 bases lay outside the gene matches. CDR3 length equals 13 residues. Germline assignment: CDR1 SQVTM and CDR2 ANQGSEA.

This sequence joins TRBV10-3 and TRBJ1-6; D is unresolved. Germline V gene sequence: CDR1 ENHRY, CDR2 SYGVKD. This CDR3 is built from 13 residues. The V end lost 6 bases, the J end lost 9 bases, and 12 bases lay between the germline ends. The CDR3 here is CAISLETGSPLHF. CDR3 DNA sequence: TGTGCCATCAGCCTTGAGACGGGTTCACCCCTCCACTTT.

The V call is TRBV18, the J call TRBJ1-1; D gene ambiguous. This CDR3 region has 16 residues. V lost 2 bases and J lost 8, with 21 bases in between. The germline V gene has CDR1 KGHSH and CDR2 LQKENI. CDR3 region: CASSPGLRSPPAEAFF. The CDR3, as DNA: TGTGCCAGCTCACCAGGACTCCGCTCACCACCAGCCGAAGCTTTCTTT.

The CDR3 sequence: CASSPLQQGASGELFF. The CDR3 DNA follows: TGTGCCAGCTCACCACTACAACAGGGGGCCAGCGGGGAGCTGTTTTTT. V is TRBV18 and J is TRBJ2-2, with 9 positions matching TRBD1. The CDR3 is 16 residues long. Losses at the gene ends were 1 base for V and 7 bases for J; bases not matched to a gene: 7. Germline loops: CDR1 KGHSH, CDR2 LQKENI.

This rearrangement joins TRBV9 to TRBJ2-1; possible D gene TRBD2, 6 bases. The germline gives CDR1 SGDLS, CDR2 YYNGEE. Trimming removed 2 bases at V and 10 bases at J, with 7 bases between. The CDR3 consists of 11 residues. Written as DNA, the CDR3 is TGTGCCAGCAGCGTCGGACTAGAGCAGTTCTTC. Protein sequence: CASSVGLEQFF.

In this sample, this clone is medium-sized. This chain connects TRBV7-9 to TRBJ1-6, with 8 positions matching TRBD1. Germline CDR1 SEHNR, CDR2 FQNEAQ (reference sequence). After removal of 4 bases from V and 10 bases from J, the junction contained 15 bases not matched to a gene. The CDR3 has 17 amino acids. Written as DNA, the CDR3 is TGTGCCAGCAGCTCACAAGAATGGACAGGGAGTCGGTCACCCCTCCACTTT. It yields the protein CASSSQEWTGSRSPLHF. Combining the CDR3 with reference TRBV7-9 and TRBJ1-6 gives the whole variable domain DTGVSQNPRHKITKRGQNVTFRCDPISEHNRLYWYRQTLGQGPEFLTYFQNEAQLEKSRLLSDRFSAERPKGSFSTLEIQRTEQGDSAMYLCASSSQEWTGSRSPLHFGNGTRLTVT.

CDR3 in DNA: TGTGCCAGTAGGGGGACAGTAAGGCAGAACACTGAAGCTTTCTTT. Amino acids: CASRGTVRQNTEAFF. This chain connects TRBV19 to TRBJ1-1, with 7 positions matching TRBD1. This CDR3 contains 15 residues. After removal of 6 bases from V and 1 base from J, the junction contained 8 bases not matched to a gene. Germline lookup yields CDR1 LNHDA and CDR2 SQIVND (reference sequence).

This clone was seen just once. The chain has TRBV6-5 and TRBJ2-7, with TRBD1 identical over 8 bases. CDR3 length: 16 residues. The V segment lost 4 bases and the J segment 1 base; nucleotides outside the gene matches: 9. CDR1 is MNHEY, CDR2 SVGAGI, per germline. The CDR3: CASSSVRRTGSYEQYF. In nucleotides, the CDR3 is TGTGCCAGCAGTTCTGTACGACGGACAGGGTCCTACGAGCAGTACTTC.

The chain combines TRBV7-6 with TRBJ2-2; 7 positions match TRBD1. The CDR3 loop spans 15 amino acids. The ends lost 4 bases at V and 4 bases at J; junction bases unmatched: 6. Germline V CDR1 and CDR2: SGHVS, FNYEAQ. The DNA for the CDR3 is TGTGCCAGCAGCTCCGGGACAGCTGTCACCGGGGAGCTGTTTTTT. As protein: CASSSGTAVTGELFF.